Listed below are T cell receptor beta chains from one sample, sequenced in a study of CD4+ T cells in melanoma. Clones were sequenced by immunoSEQ multiplex PCR, and TCRdb holds only the in-frame ones, with some missing. Altogether some 6,600 clones are present, around 70% being singletons, with the ten largest covering 30%. Sample: cells from a culture (not recorded whether cultured in vitro). The receptor set was obtained from a human donor with melanoma. The CDR3 runs from the conserved cysteine through the conserved F or W. D genes are given only for firm matches. Expanded clones are given a class, and other clones once, few, many or no size at all.

v_gene: TRBV25-1
abundance: few
j_gene: TRBJ1-1
d_gene: NA
CDR3aa: CASSELGTEAFF
CDR3nt: TGTGCCAGCAGTGAACTGGGTACTGAAGCTTTCTTT

v_gene: TRBV2
abundance: NA
j_gene: TRBJ2-7
d_gene: NA
CDR3aa: CASRSRVRQDEQYF
CDR3nt: TGTGCCAGCAGGAGTCGAGTGAGGCAGGACGAGCAGTACTTC

v_gene: TRBV30
abundance: once
j_gene: TRBJ2-2
d_gene: TRBD1
CDR3aa: CAWSVGQGGTGELFF
CDR3nt: TGTGCCTGGAGTGTCGGACAGGGTGGCACCGGGGAGCTGTTTTTT

v_gene: TRBV9
abundance: NA
j_gene: TRBJ2-7
d_gene: TRBD2
CDR3aa: CASSGSGTSSYEQYF
CDR3nt: TGTGCCAGCAGCGGCTCCGGGACTAGCTCCTACGAGCAGTACTTC

v_gene: TRBV12-5
abundance: NA
j_gene: TRBJ1-5
d_gene: TRBD1
CDR3aa: CASGFPGTGLSNQPQHF
CDR3nt: TGTGCTAGTGGTTTCCCAGGGACAGGGTTGAGCAATCAGCCCCAGCATTTT

v_gene: TRBV7-2
abundance: NA
j_gene: TRBJ1-1
d_gene: NA
CDR3aa: CASSLAVEGITEAFF
CDR3nt: TGTGCCAGCAGCTTAGCGGTCGAGGGTATCACTGAAGCTTTCTTT

v_gene: TRBV18
abundance: NA
j_gene: TRBJ2-7
d_gene: NA
CDR3aa: CASSGGEGYEQYF
CDR3nt: TGTGCCAGCTCCGGGGGTGAGGGTTACGAGCAGTACTTC

v_gene: TRBV3-1/TRBV3-2
abundance: medium-sized
j_gene: TRBJ1-2
d_gene: NA
CDR3aa: CASSRGDTYGYTF
CDR3nt: TGTGCCAGCAGCCGGGGGGATACCTATGGCTACACCTTC

v_gene: TRBV4-2
abundance: NA
j_gene: TRBJ1-4
d_gene: TRBD1
CDR3aa: CASSSLFGTGGEKLFF
CDR3nt: TGTGCCAGCAGCTCCCTGTTTGGGACAGGGGGTGAAAAACTGTTTTTT

v_gene: TRBV13
abundance: once
j_gene: TRBJ1-2
d_gene: NA
CDR3aa: CASSWDGGYTF
CDR3nt: TGTGCCAGCAGCTGGGACGGGGGCTACACCTTC

v_gene: TRBV2
abundance: medium-sized
j_gene: TRBJ1-1
d_gene: NA
CDR3aa: CASSADSYTEAFF
CDR3nt: TGTGCCAGCAGTGCTGACAGCTACACTGAAGCTTTCTTT

v_gene: TRBV11-2
abundance: NA
j_gene: TRBJ1-4
d_gene: TRBD1
CDR3aa: CASTEPGQRGKLFF
CDR3nt: TGTGCCAGCACCGAGCCGGGACAGAGGGGAAAACTGTTTTTT

v_gene: TRBV27
abundance: NA
j_gene: TRBJ1-1
d_gene: NA
CDR3aa: CASSPVTDLPTEAFF
CDR3nt: TGTGCCAGCAGTCCGGTGACAGATCTACCTACTGAAGCTTTCTTT

v_gene: TRBV4-1
abundance: NA
j_gene: TRBJ1-2
d_gene: TRBD1
CDR3aa: CASSQDVGTGGASGYTF
CDR3nt: TGCGCCAGCAGCCAAGACGTCGGGACAGGGGGCGCCTCTGGCTACACCTTC

v_gene: TRBV5-6
abundance: NA
j_gene: TRBJ2-1
d_gene: NA
CDR3aa: CASSLGEYSYNEQFF
CDR3nt: TGTGCCAGCAGCTTGGGGGAATACTCCTACAATGAGCAGTTCTTC

v_gene: TRBV12-3/TRBV12-4
abundance: NA
j_gene: TRBJ2-2
d_gene: NA
CDR3aa: CASSLTNTGELFF
CDR3nt: TGTGCCAGCAGTTTAACGAACACCGGGGAGCTGTTTTTT

v_gene: TRBV9
abundance: NA
j_gene: TRBJ2-3
d_gene: NA
CDR3aa: CASTKSGTSTDTQYF
CDR3nt: TGTGCCAGCACCAAGTCGGGGACTAGCACAGATACGCAGTATTTT

v_gene: TRBV5-5
abundance: NA
j_gene: TRBJ2-1
d_gene: TRBD1
CDR3aa: CASSYRQGAGSSYNEQFF
CDR3nt: TGTGCCAGCAGCTATCGACAGGGGGCCGGAAGCTCCTACAATGAGCAGTTCTTC